This is a list of T cell receptor beta chains from one sample in a study of CXCR3-negative and CXCR3-positive naive CD8 T cells. TCRdb reanalyzed the 5' RACE reads and collapses them to one entry per CDR3 protein, without DNA. With under 85,000 distinct CDR3 sequences in the sample, the ten largest clones hold around 1.6%. The sequencing sample was made of naive CXCR3- CD8+ T cells from blood. These receptors were taken from a human donor in good health. Some clones in this sample may be carry-over from other donors' samples. Both conserved end residues are part of each CDR3. Fields, in order: V gene, J gene, CDR3 protein.

v_gene: TRBV20-1
j_gene: TRBJ2-7
CDR3aa: CSARDLAGPLREQYF

v_gene: TRBV5-5
j_gene: TRBJ2-1
CDR3aa: CASSPTPLGDEQFF

v_gene: TRBV6-4
j_gene: TRBJ2-1
CDR3aa: CASSDNMGGAEQFF

v_gene: TRBV2
j_gene: TRBJ2-5
CDR3aa: CASSSAGGGETQYF

v_gene: TRBV29-1
j_gene: TRBJ2-5
CDR3aa: CSVELGGWETQYF

v_gene: TRBV29-1
j_gene: TRBJ2-5
CDR3aa: CSVRVTPNRETQYF

v_gene: TRBV23-1
j_gene: TRBJ2-5
CDR3aa: CASSDPRCGQETQYF

v_gene: TRBV12-3/TRBV12-4
j_gene: TRBJ2-5
CDR3aa: CASSFIPPTGLVETQYF

v_gene: TRBV7-9
j_gene: TRBJ2-7
CDR3aa: CASSAATYEQYF

v_gene: TRBV7-9
j_gene: TRBJ1-1
CDR3aa: CASGAGMNTEAFF

v_gene: TRBV13
j_gene: TRBJ1-1
CDR3aa: CASSLGRPGTEAFF

v_gene: TRBV14
j_gene: TRBJ2-2
CDR3aa: CASRDDPTGELFF

v_gene: TRBV29-1
j_gene: TRBJ1-4
CDR3aa: CSVELGGEKLFF

v_gene: TRBV5-1
j_gene: TRBJ2-7
CDR3aa: CASRGEPWDEQYF

v_gene: TRBV28
j_gene: TRBJ2-3
CDR3aa: CASSFDRGGAFYTDTQYF

v_gene: TRBV4-1
j_gene: TRBJ2-1
CDR3aa: CASSQVDYNEQFF

v_gene: TRBV9
j_gene: TRBJ2-5
CDR3aa: CASSVPVLGGPAQETQYF

v_gene: TRBV7-3
j_gene: TRBJ2-4
CDR3aa: CASSPRDTKNIQYF

v_gene: TRBV7-9
j_gene: TRBJ2-7
CDR3aa: CASSPPRQTYEQYF

v_gene: TRBV5-1
j_gene: TRBJ2-7
CDR3aa: CASSLDTELYEQYF

v_gene: TRBV12-3/TRBV12-4
j_gene: TRBJ2-7
CDR3aa: CASSLWGSEQYF

v_gene: TRBV5-5
j_gene: TRBJ2-2
CDR3aa: CASSPTNYGFWQNTGELFF

v_gene: TRBV19
j_gene: TRBJ1-3
CDR3aa: CASSIATKAAGNTIYF

v_gene: TRBV7-9
j_gene: TRBJ1-1
CDR3aa: CASQTVMNTEAFF